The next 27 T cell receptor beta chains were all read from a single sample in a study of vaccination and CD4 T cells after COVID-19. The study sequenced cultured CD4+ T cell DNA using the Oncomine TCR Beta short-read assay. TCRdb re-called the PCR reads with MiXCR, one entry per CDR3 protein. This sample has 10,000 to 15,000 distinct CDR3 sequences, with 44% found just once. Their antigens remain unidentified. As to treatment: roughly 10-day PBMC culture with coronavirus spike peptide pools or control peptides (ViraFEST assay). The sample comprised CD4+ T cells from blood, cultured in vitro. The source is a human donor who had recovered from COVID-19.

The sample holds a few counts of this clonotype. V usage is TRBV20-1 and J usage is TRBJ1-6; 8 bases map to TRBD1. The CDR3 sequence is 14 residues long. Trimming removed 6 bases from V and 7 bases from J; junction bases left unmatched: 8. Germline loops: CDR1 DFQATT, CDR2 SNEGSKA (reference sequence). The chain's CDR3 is CSAVGQGGNSPLHF. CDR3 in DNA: TGCAGTGCGGTCGGACAGGGAGGGAATTCACCCCTCCACTTT.

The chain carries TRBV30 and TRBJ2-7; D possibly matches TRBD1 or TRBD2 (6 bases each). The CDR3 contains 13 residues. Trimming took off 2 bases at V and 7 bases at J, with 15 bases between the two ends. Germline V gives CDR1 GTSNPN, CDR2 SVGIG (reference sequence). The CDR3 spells CAWSIRGQGEQYF. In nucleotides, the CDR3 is TGTGCCTGGAGTATCCGGGGGCAGGGGGAGCAGTACTTC.

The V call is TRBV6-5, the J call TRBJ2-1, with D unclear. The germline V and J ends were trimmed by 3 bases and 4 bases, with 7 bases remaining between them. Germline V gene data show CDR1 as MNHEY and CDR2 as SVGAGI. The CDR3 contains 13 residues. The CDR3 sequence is CASSYGPYNEQFF. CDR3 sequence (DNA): TGTGCCAGCAGTTATGGTCCGTACAATGAGCAGTTCTTC.

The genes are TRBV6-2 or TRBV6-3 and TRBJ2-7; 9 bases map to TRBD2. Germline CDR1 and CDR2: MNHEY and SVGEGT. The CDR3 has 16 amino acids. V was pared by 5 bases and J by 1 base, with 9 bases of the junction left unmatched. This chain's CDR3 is CASSHPSGGLSYEQYF. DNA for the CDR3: TGTGCCAGCAGTCATCCGAGCGGGGGGCTATCCTACGAGCAGTACTTC.

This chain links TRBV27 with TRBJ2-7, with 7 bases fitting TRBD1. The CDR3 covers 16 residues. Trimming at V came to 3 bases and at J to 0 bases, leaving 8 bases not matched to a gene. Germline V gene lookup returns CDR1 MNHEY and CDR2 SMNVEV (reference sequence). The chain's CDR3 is CASSLHPGTASYEQYF. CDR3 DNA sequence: TGTGCCAGCAGTTTGCATCCTGGGACAGCCTCCTACGAGCAGTACTTC.

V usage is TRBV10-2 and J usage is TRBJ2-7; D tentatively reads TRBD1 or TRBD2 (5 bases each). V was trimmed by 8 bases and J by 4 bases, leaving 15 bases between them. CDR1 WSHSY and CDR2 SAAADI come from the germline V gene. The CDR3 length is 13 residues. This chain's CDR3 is CASGAKGEYEQYF. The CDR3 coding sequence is TGCGCCAGCGGGGCTAAGGGAGAGTACGAGCAGTACTTC.

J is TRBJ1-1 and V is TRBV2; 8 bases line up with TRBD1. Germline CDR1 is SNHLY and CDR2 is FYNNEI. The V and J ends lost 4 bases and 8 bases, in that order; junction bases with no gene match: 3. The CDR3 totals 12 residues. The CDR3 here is CASSVGTGEAFF. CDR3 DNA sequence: TGTGCCAGCAGTGTAGGGACAGGAGAAGCTTTCTTT.

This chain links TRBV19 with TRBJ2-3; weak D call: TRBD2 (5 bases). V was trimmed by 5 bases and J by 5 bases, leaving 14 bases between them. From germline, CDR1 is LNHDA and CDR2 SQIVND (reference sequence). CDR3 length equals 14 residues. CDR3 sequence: CASSEGRWGDTQYF. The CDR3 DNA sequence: TGTGCCAGTAGTGAGGGCCGCTGGGGAGATACGCAGTATTTT. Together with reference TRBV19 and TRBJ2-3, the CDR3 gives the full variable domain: DGGITQSPKYLFRKEGQNVTLSCEQNLNHDAMYWYRQDPGQGLRLIYYSQIVNDFQKGDIAEGYSVSREKKESFPLTVTSAQKNPTAFYLCASSEGRWGDTQYFGPGTRLTVL.

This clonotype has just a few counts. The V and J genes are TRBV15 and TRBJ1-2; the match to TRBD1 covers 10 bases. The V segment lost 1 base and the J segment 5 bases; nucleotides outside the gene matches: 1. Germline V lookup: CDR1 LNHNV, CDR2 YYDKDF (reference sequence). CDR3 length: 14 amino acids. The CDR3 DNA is TGTGCCACCAGCAGAGGGACAGGGGGGTATGGCTACACCTTC. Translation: CATSRGTGGYGYTF.

CDR3 nucleotides: TGTGCCACCAGTGATTTTTCGGGGGCTAAGCAGTTCTTC. Its translation is CATSDFSGAKQFF. The rearrangement joins TRBV24-1 to TRBJ2-1; perhaps D is TRBD1 or TRBD2 (6 bases each). Germline CDR1 and CDR2: KGHDR and SFDVKD. The CDR3 loop spans 13 amino acids. With 1 base removed from V and 11 bases from J, the gap between germline ends came to 11 bases.

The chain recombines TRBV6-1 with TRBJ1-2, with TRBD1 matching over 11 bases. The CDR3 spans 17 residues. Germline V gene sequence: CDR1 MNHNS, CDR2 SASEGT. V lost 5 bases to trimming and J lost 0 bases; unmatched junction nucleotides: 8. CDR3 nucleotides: TGTGCCAGCAGTCCCCGGGACAGGGGGATACCTAACTATGGCTACACCTTC. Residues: CASSPRDRGIPNYGYTF.

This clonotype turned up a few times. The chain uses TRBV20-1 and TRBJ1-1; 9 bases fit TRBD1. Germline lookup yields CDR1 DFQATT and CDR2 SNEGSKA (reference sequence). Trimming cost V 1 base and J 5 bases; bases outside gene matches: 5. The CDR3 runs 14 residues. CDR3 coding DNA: TGCAGTGCTAGAGTAGGGACAGGGATAACTGAAGCTTTCTTT. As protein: CSARVGTGITEAFF.

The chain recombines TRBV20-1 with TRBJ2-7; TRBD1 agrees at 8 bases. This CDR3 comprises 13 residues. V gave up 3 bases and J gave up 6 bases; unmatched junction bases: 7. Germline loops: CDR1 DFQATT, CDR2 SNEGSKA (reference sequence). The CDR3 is CSASRQGTAEQYF. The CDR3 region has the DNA TGCAGTGCTAGCAGACAGGGGACGGCCGAGCAGTACTTC.

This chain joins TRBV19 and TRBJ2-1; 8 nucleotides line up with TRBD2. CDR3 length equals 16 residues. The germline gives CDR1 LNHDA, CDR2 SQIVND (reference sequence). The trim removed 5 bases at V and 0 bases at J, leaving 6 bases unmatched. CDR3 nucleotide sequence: TGTGCCAGTAGTCCCCAAGGGACTAGCTCCTACAATGAGCAGTTCTTC. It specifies CASSPQGTSSYNEQFF.

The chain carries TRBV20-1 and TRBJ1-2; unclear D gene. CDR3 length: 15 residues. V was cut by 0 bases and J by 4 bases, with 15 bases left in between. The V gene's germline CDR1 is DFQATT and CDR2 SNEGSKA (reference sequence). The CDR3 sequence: CSARDQRRQVYGYTF. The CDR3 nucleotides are TGCAGTGCTAGAGATCAGCGAAGGCAGGTCTATGGCTACACCTTC.

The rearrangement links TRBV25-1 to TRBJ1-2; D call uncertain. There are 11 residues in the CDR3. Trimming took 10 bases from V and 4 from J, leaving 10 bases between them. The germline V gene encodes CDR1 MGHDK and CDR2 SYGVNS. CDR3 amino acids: CATRTAYGYTF. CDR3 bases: TGTGCCACCCGGACCGCCTATGGCTACACCTTC.

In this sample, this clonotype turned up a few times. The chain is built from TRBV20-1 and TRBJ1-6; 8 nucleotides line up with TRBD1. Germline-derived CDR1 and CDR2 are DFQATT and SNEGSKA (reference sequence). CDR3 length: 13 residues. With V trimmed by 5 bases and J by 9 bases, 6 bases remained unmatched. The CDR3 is CSAATGVTSPLHF. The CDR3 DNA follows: TGCAGTGCTGCGACAGGGGTTACTTCACCCCTCCACTTT.

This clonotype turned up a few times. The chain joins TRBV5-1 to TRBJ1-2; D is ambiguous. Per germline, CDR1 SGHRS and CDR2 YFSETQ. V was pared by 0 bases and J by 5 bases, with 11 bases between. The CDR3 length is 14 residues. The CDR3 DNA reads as TGCGCCAGCAGCTTGGATGGGGAGGGTTATGGCTACACCTTC. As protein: CASSLDGEGYGYTF.

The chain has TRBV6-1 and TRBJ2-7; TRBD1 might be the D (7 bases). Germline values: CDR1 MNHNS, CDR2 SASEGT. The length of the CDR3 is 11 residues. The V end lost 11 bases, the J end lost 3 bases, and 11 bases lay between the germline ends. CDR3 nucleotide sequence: TGTGCCGCGGGACAGAACTACGAGCAGTACTTC. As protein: CAAGQNYEQYF.

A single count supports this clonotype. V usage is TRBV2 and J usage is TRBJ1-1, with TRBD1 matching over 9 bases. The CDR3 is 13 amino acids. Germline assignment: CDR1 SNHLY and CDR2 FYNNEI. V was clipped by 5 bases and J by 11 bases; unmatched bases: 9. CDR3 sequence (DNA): TGTGCCAGCAGTAATCAGGGACAGGGATGGGCTTTCTTT. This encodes CASSNQGQGWAFF.

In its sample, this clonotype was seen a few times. CDR3 in DNA: TGCAGTGCTAGAGCTGGACAGGCCCATAATTCACCCCTCCACTTT. This encodes CSARAGQAHNSPLHF. The genes are TRBV20-1 and TRBJ1-6; 7 bases are shared with TRBD1. In germline, CDR1 is DFQATT, CDR2 SNEGSKA (reference sequence). CDR3 size: 15 residues. J was trimmed by 5 bases and V by 1 base; bases with no gene match: 5.

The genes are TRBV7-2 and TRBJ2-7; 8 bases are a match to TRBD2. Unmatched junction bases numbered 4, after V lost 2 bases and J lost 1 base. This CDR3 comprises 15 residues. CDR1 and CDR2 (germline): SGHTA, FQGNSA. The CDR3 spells CASSLQAGESYEQYF. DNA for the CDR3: TGTGCCAGCAGCTTACAAGCGGGGGAATCCTACGAGCAGTACTTC.

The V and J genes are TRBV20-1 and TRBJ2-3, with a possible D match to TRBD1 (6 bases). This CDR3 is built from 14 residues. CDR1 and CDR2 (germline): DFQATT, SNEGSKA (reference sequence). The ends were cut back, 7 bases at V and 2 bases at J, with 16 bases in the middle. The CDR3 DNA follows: TGCAGTGTCTCGTCCGGGACACCCACAGATACGCAGTATTTT. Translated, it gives CSVSSGTPTDTQYF.

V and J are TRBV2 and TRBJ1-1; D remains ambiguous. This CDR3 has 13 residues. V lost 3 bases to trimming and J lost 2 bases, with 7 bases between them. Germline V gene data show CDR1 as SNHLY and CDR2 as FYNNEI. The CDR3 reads CASSDDTNTEAFF. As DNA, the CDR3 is TGTGCCAGCAGTGATGACACTAACACTGAAGCTTTCTTT.

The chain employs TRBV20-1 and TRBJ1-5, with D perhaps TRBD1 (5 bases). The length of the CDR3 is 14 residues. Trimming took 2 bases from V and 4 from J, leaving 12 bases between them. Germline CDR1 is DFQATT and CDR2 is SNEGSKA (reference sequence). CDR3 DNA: TGCAGTGCTAGAATTGGGACGGCAAATCAGCCCCAGCATTTT. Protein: CSARIGTANQPQHF.

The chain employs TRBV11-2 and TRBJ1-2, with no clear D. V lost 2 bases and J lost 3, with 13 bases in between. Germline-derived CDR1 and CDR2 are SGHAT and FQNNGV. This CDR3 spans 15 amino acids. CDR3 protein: CASSLRPHEDYGYTF. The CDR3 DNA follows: TGTGCCAGCAGCTTACGGCCGCACGAAGACTATGGCTACACCTTC.

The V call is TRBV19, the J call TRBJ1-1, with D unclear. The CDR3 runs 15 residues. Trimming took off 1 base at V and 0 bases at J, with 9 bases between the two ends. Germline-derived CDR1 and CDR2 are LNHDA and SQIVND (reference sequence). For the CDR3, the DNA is TGTGCCAGTAGTATAGGAGGTCGGGTGAACACTGAAGCTTTCTTT. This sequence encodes CASSIGGRVNTEAFF.